This paragraph reports one T cell receptor beta chain. Its cognate antigen is unknown. The CDR3 runs to 15 residues. The V and J ends lost 0 bases and 3 bases, in that order; junction bases with no gene match: 3. Germline V CDR1 and CDR2: SGHDT, YYEEEE. The repertoire was sequenced with immunoSEQ multiplex PCR; TCRdb's copy has only in-frame clones and lacks some. The table has 350,000 to 400,000 clones, about 88% seen once; the top ten hold roughly 3%. This sample was taken from a study of Ad26.COV2.S vaccination and SARS-CoV-2 variants. Treatment here: 15 to 20 received Ad26.COV2.S at low or high dose, single or two shots; 5 received placebo; per-sample allocation not given. Sample collection was performed on day 63 after the first vaccine or placebo injection. Boston supplied an adult donor aged 18-55 years. Study-level findings and limits: It is possible that the TCR breadth and depth analyses underestimated the total T cell responses.

The sample in question was peripheral blood, obtained in a trial of Ad26.COV2.S vaccine versus placebo. The clonotype was recovered from a person aged 18 to 65 who received the Ad26.COV2.S COVID-19 vaccine or a placebo. The rearrangement joins TRBV5-6 to TRBJ2-7; 10 bases fit TRBD2. The CDR3 DNA sequence: TGTGCCAGCAGCTTGGGACTAGCGGGCTTCTACGAGCAGTACTTC. Protein product: CASSLGLAGFYEQYF. Using reference TRBV5-6 and TRBJ2-7 for the parts outside the CDR3, the full variable domain is DAGVTQSPTHLIKTRGQQVTLRCSPKSGHDTVSWYQQALGQGPQFIFQYYEEEERQRGNFPDRFSGHQFPNYSSELNVNALLLGDSALYLCASSLGLAGFYEQYFGPGTRLTVT.